These T cell receptor beta chains were read from a single sample in a study of blood T cell repertoires in COVID-19. Here immunoSEQ multiplex PCR was the method, and the copy in TCRdb shows in-frame clones only, minus some. The data hold about 200,000 clones, with over 75% observed a single time. Sequences were obtained from peripheral blood. The receptors were gathered from a man aged 50 to 59 with COVID-19, enrolled during active disease. Each CDR3 is given with its conserved first and last residue. Fields, in order: clone size, D gene, V gene, J gene, CDR3 DNA, CDR3 protein. A D gene is named only where the DNA matches it firmly. Expanded clones are given a class, and other clones once, few, many or no size at all.

clone_size: .; d_call: .; v_call: TRBV7-6; j_call: TRBJ2-1; cdr3_nt: TGTGCCAGCACCCCTCTTGGCGGGATGGGAGCCGATGAGCAGTTCTTC; cdr3_aa: CASTPLGGMGADEQFF
clone_size: .; d_call: .; v_call: TRBV11-2; j_call: TRBJ2-7; cdr3_nt: TGTGCCAGCAGCCTCCTCCCAGGCTCCTACGAGCAGTACTTC; cdr3_aa: CASSLLPGSYEQYF
clone_size: few; d_call: .; v_call: TRBV5-1; j_call: TRBJ2-7; cdr3_nt: TGCGCCAGCAGCTTGATTGGAGGGTCGGGTGACGAGCAGTACTTC; cdr3_aa: CASSLIGGSGDEQYF
clone_size: .; d_call: TRBD2; v_call: TRBV5-4; j_call: TRBJ2-2; cdr3_nt: TGTGCCAGCAGCTTAACCGGGACTAGCCAGAGTACCGGGGAGCTGTTTTTT; cdr3_aa: CASSLTGTSQSTGELFF
clone_size: many; d_call: TRBD2; v_call: TRBV19; j_call: TRBJ2-3; cdr3_nt: TGTGCCAGTAGTATAGCCCATACGACTAGCGGATGGGGGATTGATACGCAGTATTTT; cdr3_aa: CASSIAHTTSGWGIDTQYF
clone_size: .; d_call: .; v_call: TRBV19; j_call: TRBJ2-5; cdr3_nt: TGTGCCAGTAGTATAGTCCCCAGGGGAGAGACCCAGTACTTC; cdr3_aa: CASSIVPRGETQYF
clone_size: .; d_call: .; v_call: TRBV21-1; j_call: TRBJ1-2; cdr3_nt: TGTGCCAGCAGCGAAAAGGAGGGACCTACAAGGAAGGACTACACCTTC; cdr3_aa: CASSEKEGPTRKDYTF
clone_size: .; d_call: TRBD1; v_call: TRBV9; j_call: TRBJ1-5; cdr3_nt: TGTGCCAGCAGCGTAGCCCCCGGGACAGAACAGCCCCAGCATTTT; cdr3_aa: CASSVAPGTEQPQHF
clone_size: .; d_call: .; v_call: TRBV19; j_call: TRBJ1-2; cdr3_nt: TGTGCCAGTAGTATAGCTCCGACAGCTAACTATGGCTACACCTTC; cdr3_aa: CASSIAPTANYGYTF
clone_size: once; d_call: TRBD1; v_call: TRBV5-6; j_call: TRBJ2-7; cdr3_nt: TGTGCCAGCAGCTTTTATAACAGGGGTTACTACGAGCAGTACTTC; cdr3_aa: CASSFYNRGYYEQYF
clone_size: .; d_call: .; v_call: TRBV29-1; j_call: TRBJ2-1; cdr3_nt: TGCAGCGTTGGTAGCATCTCCTACAATGAGCAGTTCTTC; cdr3_aa: CSVGSISYNEQFF
clone_size: .; d_call: TRBD1; v_call: TRBV7-9; j_call: TRBJ1-5; cdr3_nt: TGTGCCAGCAGCCTGGGACAGGCGAGCAATCAGCCCCAGCATTTT; cdr3_aa: CASSLGQASNQPQHF
clone_size: .; d_call: .; v_call: TRBV19; j_call: TRBJ1-3; cdr3_nt: TGTGCCAGTACCCAAGGACCGGGAACCTCTGGAAACACCATATATTTT; cdr3_aa: CASTQGPGTSGNTIYF
clone_size: .; d_call: TRBD1; v_call: TRBV29-1; j_call: TRBJ2-2; cdr3_nt: TGCAGCGGAGGGGGCCGGTACACCGGGGAGCTGTTTTTT; cdr3_aa: CSGGGRYTGELFF
clone_size: .; d_call: TRBD1; v_call: TRBV24-1; j_call: TRBJ1-5; cdr3_nt: TGTGCCACCAGTGATGGGGGACAGGGACAGCCCCAGCATTTT; cdr3_aa: CATSDGGQGQPQHF
clone_size: .; d_call: .; v_call: TRBV27; j_call: TRBJ1-1; cdr3_nt: TGTGCCAGCAGTTTAGGCGGGAGCACTGAAGCTTTCTTT; cdr3_aa: CASSLGGSTEAFF
clone_size: .; d_call: TRBD1; v_call: TRBV6-4; j_call: TRBJ2-7; cdr3_nt: TGTGCCAGCACCCTGGACAGGGTGAGGCGAGTGGTGCTCTACGAGCAGTACTTC; cdr3_aa: CASTLDRVRRVVLYEQYF
clone_size: few; d_call: .; v_call: TRBV2; j_call: TRBJ2-7; cdr3_nt: TGTGCCAGCAGTGACTTACGGGGAGCCTACGAGCAGTACTTC; cdr3_aa: CASSDLRGAYEQYF
clone_size: .; d_call: .; v_call: TRBV20-1; j_call: TRBJ2-1; cdr3_nt: TGCAGTGCTAGTGGGTATTGGGGGACTCAAAACAATGAGCAGTTCTTC; cdr3_aa: CSASGYWGTQNNEQFF
clone_size: .; d_call: .; v_call: TRBV29-1; j_call: TRBJ2-6; cdr3_nt: TGCAGCGTCCCGGAGGGCTCTGGGGCCAACGTCCTGACTTTC; cdr3_aa: CSVPEGSGANVLTF
clone_size: .; d_call: TRBD2; v_call: TRBV5-1; j_call: TRBJ2-3; cdr3_nt: TGCGCCAGCAGCGCTAGACCTAGCGGGAGAGGGGACACAGATACGCAGTATTTT; cdr3_aa: CASSARPSGRGDTDTQYF
clone_size: .; d_call: TRBD1; v_call: TRBV4-2; j_call: TRBJ1-1; cdr3_nt: TGTGCCAGCAGCGATACAGGGGGCGAAGCTTTCTTT; cdr3_aa: CASSDTGGEAFF
clone_size: .; d_call: .; v_call: TRBV7-9; j_call: TRBJ1-1; cdr3_nt: TGTGCCAGCAGCTTAGCGTCAGTTGAAGCTTTCTTT; cdr3_aa: CASSLASVEAFF
clone_size: .; d_call: .; v_call: TRBV2; j_call: TRBJ2-6; cdr3_nt: TGTGCCAGCATTACTAGTTTGGCTGGGGCCAACGTCCTGACTTTC; cdr3_aa: CASITSLAGANVLTF
clone_size: .; d_call: TRBD2; v_call: TRBV6-7; j_call: TRBJ2-7; cdr3_nt: TGTGCCAGCAGTTACTCGCGCGGGAGGTTCTCCCACGAGCAGTACTTC; cdr3_aa: CASSYSRGRFSHEQYF
clone_size: .; d_call: .; v_call: TRBV5-1; j_call: TRBJ1-4; cdr3_nt: TGCGCCAGCAGCTTTCGGAGGGTTTCGGCTAATGAAAAACTGTTTTTT; cdr3_aa: CASSFRRVSANEKLFF
clone_size: .; d_call: .; v_call: TRBV10-1; j_call: TRBJ2-1; cdr3_nt: TGCGCCAGCAGTGAGTCCTTGGACAGCTACAATGAGCAGTTCTTC; cdr3_aa: CASSESLDSYNEQFF
clone_size: .; d_call: TRBD2; v_call: TRBV5-6; j_call: TRBJ2-3; cdr3_nt: TGTGCCAGCAGCCAACCCGGGGGGGGGCCTTCAGATACGCAGTATTTT; cdr3_aa: CASSQPGGGPSDTQYF
clone_size: .; d_call: .; v_call: TRBV9; j_call: TRBJ1-2; cdr3_nt: TGTGCCAGCAGCCCCAGGAGTACAGGAAACTATGGCTACACCTTC; cdr3_aa: CASSPRSTGNYGYTF
clone_size: .; d_call: TRBD1; v_call: TRBV4-2; j_call: TRBJ2-7; cdr3_nt: TGTGCCAGCAGACCCGCTGCCTGGGACAGGGCTACGGAGCAGTACTTC; cdr3_aa: CASRPAAWDRATEQYF
clone_size: .; d_call: .; v_call: TRBV15; j_call: TRBJ2-5; cdr3_nt: TGTGCCACCAGCAGAGCCCCCCAGGGCCCAGGGGAGACCCAGTACTTC; cdr3_aa: CATSRAPQGPGETQYF
clone_size: .; d_call: TRBD1; v_call: TRBV7-2; j_call: TRBJ2-1; cdr3_nt: TGTGCCAGCAGCTTAGTTCCGGTTGGGACAGGGGTGGATGAGCAGTTCTTC; cdr3_aa: CASSLVPVGTGVDEQFF
clone_size: .; d_call: TRBD1; v_call: TRBV6-2/TRBV6-3; j_call: TRBJ2-7; cdr3_nt: TGTGCCAGCAGTGCCGGGACAGGGGGCTACGAGCAGTACTTC; cdr3_aa: CASSAGTGGYEQYF
clone_size: .; d_call: TRBD1; v_call: TRBV5-8; j_call: TRBJ1-2; cdr3_nt: TGTGCCAGCAGCCCGGGACAGGGTGCCTATGGCTACACCTTC; cdr3_aa: CASSPGQGAYGYTF
clone_size: .; d_call: .; v_call: TRBV28; j_call: TRBJ2-4; cdr3_nt: TGTGCCAGCAGTCTCACAGGGGCCAAAAACATTCAGTACTTC; cdr3_aa: CASSLTGAKNIQYF
clone_size: .; d_call: .; v_call: TRBV19; j_call: TRBJ2-7; cdr3_nt: TGTGCCAGTAGTCTCTCGTACAGGGTCAGCAGCGAGCAGTACTTC; cdr3_aa: CASSLSYRVSSEQYF
clone_size: .; d_call: .; v_call: TRBV9; j_call: TRBJ2-5; cdr3_nt: TGTGCCAGCAGCACAAAAGCGACTCCGAGGGCGGAGACCCAGTACTTC; cdr3_aa: CASSTKATPRAETQYF
clone_size: .; d_call: TRBD1; v_call: TRBV13; j_call: TRBJ2-1; cdr3_nt: TGTGCCAGCAGCTCCTGGGACAGGGGGCTTCGGGATGAGCAGTTCTTC; cdr3_aa: CASSSWDRGLRDEQFF
clone_size: .; d_call: TRBD1; v_call: TRBV6-4; j_call: TRBJ1-6; cdr3_nt: TGTGCCAGCAGTGGGACAGGGAATTCACCCCTCCACTTT; cdr3_aa: CASSGTGNSPLHF
clone_size: .; d_call: .; v_call: TRBV3-1/TRBV3-2; j_call: TRBJ1-5; cdr3_nt: TGTGCCAGCAGCATACAGGGAAGCAATCAGCCCCAGCATTTT; cdr3_aa: CASSIQGSNQPQHF
clone_size: .; d_call: .; v_call: TRBV6-2/TRBV6-3; j_call: TRBJ2-2; cdr3_nt: TGTGCCAGCAGCCGACAGTTAAGAACCGGGGAGCTGTTTTTT; cdr3_aa: CASSRQLRTGELFF